The rows below give T cell receptor beta chains drawn from one sample of a study of blood T cell repertoires in COVID-19. Clones were read by immunoSEQ multiplex PCR, and TCRdb kept only the in-frame ones, dropping some. The table records 400,000 to 500,000 clones, roughly 89% of them present only once. Sequencing was carried out using peripheral blood. These receptors were collected from a woman aged 25 to 39 with active or convalescent COVID-19. Each CDR3 is given with its conserved first and last residue. A D gene is named only where the DNA matches it firmly. Size is omitted from some rows. Given values are once, few, many or a class for expanded clones.

len,abundance,j_gene,v_gene,d_gene,CDR3nt,CDR3aa
16,-,TRBJ2-4,TRBV21-1,-,TGTGCCAGCAGCGCACACCGGGACAGGGAAGAAAACATTCAGTACTTC,CASSAHRDREENIQYF
14,-,TRBJ1-1,TRBV24-1,-,TGTGCCACCAGTGAGCACAACACGAACACTGAAGCTTTCTTT,CATSEHNTNTEAFF
17,-,TRBJ2-1,TRBV11-3,-,TGTGCCAGCAGCTCGTCCTCAGCGGGCGGCCCCTACAATGAGCAGTTCTTC,CASSSSSAGGPYNEQFF
15,-,TRBJ1-6,TRBV11-2,-,TGTGCCAGCAGCTTAGATTATGCCGGTAATTCACCCCTCCACTTT,CASSLDYAGNSPLHF
15,-,TRBJ1-3,TRBV6-5,-,TGTGCCAGCAGTTCTCAGGCGGGCGGAGGAAACACCATATATTTT,CASSSQAGGGNTIYF
19,few,TRBJ2-7,TRBV6-1,TRBD2,TGTGCCAGCAGTGAAAGGTGGGCTAGCGGGAGTTTCGGGGCCCACGAGCAGTACTTC,CASSERWASGSFGAHEQYF
16,-,TRBJ1-3,TRBV9,-,TGTGCCAGCAGCGGCCAACAGGAATACTCTGGAAACACCATATATTTT,CASSGQQEYSGNTIYF
13,-,TRBJ1-1,TRBV10-3,-,TGTGCCATCAGTGATCCGGGGGGCACTGAAGCTTTCTTT,CAISDPGGTEAFF
15,-,TRBJ2-7,TRBV27,-,TGTGCCAGCAGTTTATTTGGGGGCAACCCTATGGAGCAGTACTTC,CASSLFGGNPMEQYF
14,-,TRBJ2-7,TRBV5-4,TRBD1,TGTGCCAGCGCGACGGGACAGGGGGCAGACGAGCAGTACTTC,CASATGQGADEQYF
15,few,TRBJ1-1,TRBV18,TRBD1,TGTGCCAGCTCACCACCACGCAACAGGGGCACTGAAGCTTTCTTT,CASSPPRNRGTEAFF
13,-,TRBJ1-1,TRBV7-9,TRBD1,TGTGCCAGCAGCTCAGGACAGGCCCCTTACCCTTTCTTT,CASSSGQAPYPFF
15,-,TRBJ2-5,TRBV5-4,TRBD2,TGTGCCAGCAGCTGGACTAGCGGAGGTGGAGAGACCCAGTACTTC,CASSWTSGGGETQYF
17,-,TRBJ2-1,TRBV4-1,TRBD2,TGCGCCAGCAGCCAACTAAGGACTAGCGGCTTATACAATGAGCAGTTCTTC,CASSQLRTSGLYNEQFF
16,once,TRBJ1-5,TRBV19,-,TGTGCCAGTAGTATAGATCCCCTGGGGGGTGGTGAGCCCCAGCATTTT,CASSIDPLGGGEPQHF
16,-,TRBJ1-2,TRBV5-1,TRBD1,TGCGCCAGCAGCTTGGACGGACAGGGGGCAAACTATGGCTACACCTTC,CASSLDGQGANYGYTF
13,-,TRBJ1-1,TRBV6-4,-,TGTGCCAGCTCCGGACGGGAGAACACTGAAGCTTTCTTT,CASSGRENTEAFF
14,-,TRBJ2-5,TRBV5-1,-,TGCGCCAGCAGCTTGGCCCGGGACCAAGAGACCCAGTACTTC,CASSLARDQETQYF
15,-,TRBJ2-7,TRBV19,-,TGTGCCAGTAGTATCGGCCAGGCCGGCTCCTACGAGCAGTACTTC,CASSIGQAGSYEQYF
14,-,TRBJ2-3,TRBV5-4,-,TGTGCCAGCAGCCTGACACCAGCCACAGATACGCAGTATTTT,CASSLTPATDTQYF
14,once,TRBJ1-2,TRBV19,TRBD1,TGTGCCAGTCTGGGCCCGGGACAGGATTATGGCTACACCTTC,CASLGPGQDYGYTF
14,once,TRBJ1-2,TRBV6-5,-,TGTGCCAGCAGTTCCCCGGGGGGCAACTATGGCTACACCTTC,CASSSPGGNYGYTF
14,-,TRBJ2-5,TRBV2,TRBD1,TGTGCCAGCACCACGCAGGGGGTGGTGGAGACCCAGTACTTC,CASTTQGVVETQYF
16,-,TRBJ2-7,TRBV11-2,-,TGTGCCAGCAGCTTAGATAGGCAGGCTATCTCCTACGAGCAGTACTTC,CASSLDRQAISYEQYF
14,-,TRBJ1-1,TRBV3-1/TRBV3-2,TRBD1,TGTGCCAGCAGAGAACAGGGGGCGCTTACTGAAGCTTTCTTT,CASREQGALTEAFF
19,-,TRBJ2-3,TRBV18,TRBD2,TGTGCCAGCTCACCAATCCCGACGACTAGCGGGAGTGCGACAGATACGCAGTATTTT,CASSPIPTTSGSATDTQYF
12,-,TRBJ1-2,TRBV27,-,TGTGCCAGCAGTGGGTCGGGGTATGGCTACACCTTC,CASSGSGYGYTF
18,-,TRBJ1-5,TRBV15,-,TGTGCCACCAGCAGTGGACATCAGGACCTCTTTAGCAATCAGCCCCAGCATTTT,CATSSGHQDLFSNQPQHF
14,-,TRBJ1-2,TRBV27,TRBD1,TGTGCCAGCCATCGGCGCAACAGGGGATATGGCTACACCTTC,CASHRRNRGYGYTF
16,-,TRBJ1-4,TRBV15,-,TGTGCCACCAGCGCTACGCCAGGGTCTACTAATGAAAAACTGTTTTTT,CATSATPGSTNEKLFF
13,once,TRBJ1-4,TRBV19,-,TGTGCCAGTCGAGGTGGTAGCGCCGGGAAACTGTTTTTT,CASRGGSAGKLFF
12,-,TRBJ2-5,TRBV12-5,-,TGTGCTAGTGGTCTGAGCCGGGAGACCCAGTACTTC,CASGLSRETQYF
14,-,TRBJ2-5,TRBV15,TRBD2,TGTGCCACCAGGATAGCGGGGGGGCCAGAGACCCAGTACTTC,CATRIAGGPETQYF
15,-,TRBJ1-4,TRBV3-1/TRBV3-2,TRBD1,TGTGCCAGCAGCCCCGACAGGGTGTCGAACGAAAAACTGTTTTTT,CASSPDRVSNEKLFF
16,-,TRBJ1-2,TRBV6-2/TRBV6-3,TRBD1,TGTGCCAGCAGGCCTGAAGGGACAGCGAATCAATATGGCTACACCTTC,CASRPEGTANQYGYTF
14,-,TRBJ1-1,TRBV4-1,-,TGCGCCAGCAGCCACCGTGACAGGAACACTGAAGCTTTCTTT,CASSHRDRNTEAFF
14,-,TRBJ2-5,TRBV27,-,TGTGCCAGCAGTTTGTTAGGGGTGGGGGAGACCCAGTACTTC,CASSLLGVGETQYF
15,-,TRBJ1-3,TRBV5-6,-,TGTGCCAGCATCGATAGTACTGTCTCTGGAAACACCATATATTTT,CASIDSTVSGNTIYF
13,-,TRBJ1-1,TRBV2,TRBD1,TGTGCCAGTGACAGGGGAGCAGCCACTGAAGCTTTCTTT,CASDRGAATEAFF
15,once,TRBJ2-2,TRBV4-1,TRBD2,TGCGCCAGCAGCCAAAGAGGACTAGCGACCGGGGAGCTGTTTTTT,CASSQRGLATGELFF
12,-,TRBJ1-1,TRBV19,-,TGTGCCGGGGGGGAAGGGTACACTGAAGCTTTCTTT,CAGGEGYTEAFF
15,-,TRBJ2-7,TRBV5-1,TRBD1,TGCGCCAGCAGCTTGGGACAGGGCTACTCCTACGAGCAGTACTTC,CASSLGQGYSYEQYF
15,-,TRBJ1-5,TRBV7-8,-,TGTGCCAGCAGCCTCCCAGGGTCCTATAATCAGCCCCAGCATTTT,CASSLPGSYNQPQHF
14,-,TRBJ1-2,TRBV18,TRBD1,TGTGCCAGCTCACCATCGACAGGGAACTATGGCTACACCTTC,CASSPSTGNYGYTF
15,-,TRBJ2-1,TRBV15,TRBD1,TGTGCCACCAGCAGAGACGGACAGGGGATCAATGAGCAGTTCTTC,CATSRDGQGINEQFF
14,-,TRBJ2-1,TRBV2,TRBD2,TGTGCCAGCATATCTGGCGGGGGGGCGTATGAGCAGTTCTTC,CASISGGGAYEQFF
14,once,TRBJ1-1,TRBV30,TRBD1,TGTGCCTGGGGAGGTAGGGGACAGTCAATTGAAGCTTTCTTT,CAWGGRGQSIEAFF
16,-,TRBJ2-7,TRBV5-5,TRBD1,TGTGCCAGCAGCTTGGGCATCCGGGACAGGGATTACGAGCAGTACTTC,CASSLGIRDRDYEQYF
13,-,TRBJ1-2,TRBV6-5,-,TGTGCCAGCAGCCAGGGGATTCGCTATGGCTACACCTTC,CASSQGIRYGYTF
13,-,TRBJ2-7,TRBV7-9,-,TGTGCCAGCAGCGAACAGATCTCCTACGAGCAGTACTTC,CASSEQISYEQYF
14,-,TRBJ2-5,TRBV9,-,TGTGCCAGCAGCGTAGAGCTAGCCGCCGGGACCCAGTACTTC,CASSVELAAGTQYF
18,-,TRBJ2-2,TRBV7-9,TRBD2,TGTGCCAGCAGCTCCGAACTGTCGCCGAGCGGGGTAGTCGGGGAGCTGTTTTTT,CASSSELSPSGVVGELFF